Below are 3 T cell receptor beta chains sequenced from a single sample in a study of blood T cell repertoires in COVID-19. Only in-frame clones appear in the TCRdb table, and some are missing; sequencing was by immunoSEQ multiplex PCR. The sample consists of 100,000 or so clones, around 76% of them appearing once. Sequenced: peripheral blood. All receptors derive from a woman aged 70-85 years with acute or convalescent COVID-19.

J is TRBJ1-3 and V is TRBV5-1; maybe TRBD1 (6 bases). The CDR3 contains 15 residues. Germline V lookup: CDR1 SGHRS, CDR2 YFSETQ. V lost 0 bases and J lost 2, with 9 bases in between. CDR3 DNA sequence: TGCGCCAGCAGCTTGGGGACAGTCACTGGAAACACCATATATTTT. Translation: CASSLGTVTGNTIYF.

Here the CDR3 DNA reads TGTGCCAGTAGGGGCAATTGGGGCGAACAAGAGACCCAGTACTTC. Amino acids: CASRGNWGEQETQYF. The genes are TRBV19 and TRBJ2-5, with D possibly TRBD1 on 5 matching bases. V lost 6 bases and J lost 2, with 16 bases in between. Germline CDR1 is LNHDA and CDR2 is SQIVND (reference sequence). The CDR3 sequence is 15 residues long.

The gene calls are TRBV10-1 and TRBJ2-5; 13 nucleotides agree with TRBD2. The germline CDR1 and CDR2 sequences are WNHNN and SYGVQD (reference sequence). This CDR3 comprises 15 residues. The junction had 2 bases not matched to a gene; V was cut back by 5 bases and J by 2 bases. CDR3 nucleotide sequence: TGCGCCAGCAGTAAGGGACTAGCGGGACAAGAGACCCAGTACTTC. This translates into CASSKGLAGQETQYF.